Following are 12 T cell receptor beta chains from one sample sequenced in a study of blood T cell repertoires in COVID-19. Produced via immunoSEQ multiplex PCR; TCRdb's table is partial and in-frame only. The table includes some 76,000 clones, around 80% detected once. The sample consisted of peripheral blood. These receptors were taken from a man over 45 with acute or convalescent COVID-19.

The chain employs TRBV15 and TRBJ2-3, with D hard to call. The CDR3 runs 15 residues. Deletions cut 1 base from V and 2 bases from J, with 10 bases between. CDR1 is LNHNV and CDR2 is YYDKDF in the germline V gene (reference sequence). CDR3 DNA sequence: TGTGCCACCAGCAGAGCTTTGCAGTTCACAGATACGCAGTATTTT. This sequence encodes CATSRALQFTDTQYF.

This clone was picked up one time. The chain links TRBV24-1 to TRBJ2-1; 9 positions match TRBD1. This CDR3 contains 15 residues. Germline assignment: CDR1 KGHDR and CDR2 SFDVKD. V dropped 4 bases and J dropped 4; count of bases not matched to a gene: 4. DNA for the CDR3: TGTGCCACCAGTGACACAGGGGGCTCTTACAATGAGCAGTTCTTC. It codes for CATSDTGGSYNEQFF.

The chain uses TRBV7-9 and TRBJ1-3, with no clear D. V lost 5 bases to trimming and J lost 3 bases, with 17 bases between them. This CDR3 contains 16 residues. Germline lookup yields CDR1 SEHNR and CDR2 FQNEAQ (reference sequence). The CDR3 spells CASSRAEVKGGNTIYF. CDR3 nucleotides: TGTGCCAGCAGCCGAGCGGAAGTGAAAGGTGGAAACACCATATATTTT.

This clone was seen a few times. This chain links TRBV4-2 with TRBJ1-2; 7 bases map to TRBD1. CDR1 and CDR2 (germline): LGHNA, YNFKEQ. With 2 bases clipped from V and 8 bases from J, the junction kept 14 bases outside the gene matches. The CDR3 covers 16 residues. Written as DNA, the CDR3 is TGTGCCAGCAGCCAATCGAGGGGGCCAGACGAGTTGGGCTACACCTTC. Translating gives CASSQSRGPDELGYTF.

Written as DNA, the CDR3 is TGTGCCAGCAGCCCATGGACAGGGCGGGTTAACACTGAAGCTTTCTTT. As protein: CASSPWTGRVNTEAFF. The chain joins TRBV7-3 to TRBJ1-1; 8 nucleotides align to TRBD1. Trimming at V came to 5 bases and at J to 2 bases, leaving 10 bases not matched to a gene. The CDR3 spans 16 residues. Germline loops: CDR1 SGHTA, CDR2 FQGTGA.

The CDR3 reads CASSEKQGFTGELFF. Here the CDR3 DNA reads TGTGCCAGCAGCGAAAAGCAGGGGTTCACCGGGGAGCTGTTTTTT. The chain recombines TRBV9 with TRBJ2-2; maybe TRBD1 (6 bases). The V gene's germline CDR1 is SGDLS and CDR2 YYNGEE. This CDR3 is built from 15 residues. The V end lost 3 bases, the J end lost 4 bases, and 13 bases lay between the germline ends. Using reference TRBV9 and TRBJ2-2 for the parts outside the CDR3, the full variable domain is DSGVTQTPKHLITATGQRVTLRCSPRSGDLSVYWYQQSLDQGLQFLIQYYNGEERAKGNILERFSAQQFPDLHSELNLSSLELGDSALYFCASSEKQGFTGELFFGEGSRLTVL.

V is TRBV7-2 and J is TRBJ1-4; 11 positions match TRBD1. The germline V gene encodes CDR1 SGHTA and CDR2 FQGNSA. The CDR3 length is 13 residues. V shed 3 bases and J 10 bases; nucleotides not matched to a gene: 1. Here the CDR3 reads CASSLGTGGKLFF. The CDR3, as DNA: TGTGCCAGCAGCTTGGGGACAGGGGGAAAACTGTTTTTT.

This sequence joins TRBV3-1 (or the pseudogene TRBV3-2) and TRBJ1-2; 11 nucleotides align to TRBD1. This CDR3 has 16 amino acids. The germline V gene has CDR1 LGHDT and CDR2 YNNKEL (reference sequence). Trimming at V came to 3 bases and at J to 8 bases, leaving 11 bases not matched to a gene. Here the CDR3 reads CASSQRTTGTGGGYTF. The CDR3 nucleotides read TGTGCCAGCAGCCAGAGGACCACAGGGACAGGGGGGGGCTACACCTTC.

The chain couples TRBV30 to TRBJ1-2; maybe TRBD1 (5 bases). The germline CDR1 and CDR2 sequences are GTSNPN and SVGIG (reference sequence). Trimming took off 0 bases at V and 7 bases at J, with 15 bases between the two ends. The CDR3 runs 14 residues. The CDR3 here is CAWSVGNGASGYTF. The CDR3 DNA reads TGTGCCTGGAGTGTGGGGAATGGGGCCAGTGGCTACACCTTC.

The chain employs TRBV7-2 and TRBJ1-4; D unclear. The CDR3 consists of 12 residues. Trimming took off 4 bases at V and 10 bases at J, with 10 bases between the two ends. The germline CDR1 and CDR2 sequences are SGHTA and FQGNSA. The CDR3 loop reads CASSSGRRKLFF. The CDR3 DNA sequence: TGTGCCAGCAGCTCCGGGAGAAGAAAACTGTTTTTT.

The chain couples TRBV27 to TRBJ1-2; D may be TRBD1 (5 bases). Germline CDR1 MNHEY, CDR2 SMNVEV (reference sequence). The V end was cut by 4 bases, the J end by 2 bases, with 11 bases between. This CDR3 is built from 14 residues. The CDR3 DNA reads TGTGCCAGCAGTTCCAGGGCGGCGAACTATGGCTACACCTTC. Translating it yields CASSSRAANYGYTF.

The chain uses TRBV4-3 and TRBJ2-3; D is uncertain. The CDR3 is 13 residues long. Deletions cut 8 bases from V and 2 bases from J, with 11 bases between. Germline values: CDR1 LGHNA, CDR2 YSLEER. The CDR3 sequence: CASRDLVTDTQYF. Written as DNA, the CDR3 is TGCGCCAGCCGCGACTTGGTCACAGATACGCAGTATTTT.